This T cell receptor (beta chain) was identified in a study of metastatic and nonmetastatic thyroid tumors. The overall study: Patients with malignant and benign thyroid disease provided blood and tumor or nodule tissue, whose repertoires were compared.

Study observations and caveats: Across blood and tumor, TCR beta diversity in malignant thyroid tumors was reportedly significantly higher than in benign nodules.

Of note for this clone: The antigen is unknown.

Per the original data handling: Clinicopathological groups differed in CDR3, with these differences serving to build a distant-metastasis classifier for papillary thyroid cancer. TCRdb re-called the PCR reads via MiXCR. For this entry, the V and J calls and clone size follow TCRdb and not the study's own pipeline. The sample has tens of thousands of clones, roughly 12% seen once. Not a single patient had been given any form of treatment at any point before undergoing thyroid surgery. The CDR3 length is 15 residues. The V gene's germline CDR1 is SGHRS and CDR2 YFSETQ. Trimming pared 3 bases from V and 3 bases from J, leaving 15 bases between.

The clonotype comes from a female donor with papillary thyroid cancer or a benign thyroid nodule (not recorded which). Some clones in this sample may be carry-over from other donors' samples. Sequencing was performed on blood. The chain recombines TRBV5-1 with TRBJ1-1, with D uncertain. DNA of the CDR3: TGCGCCAGCAGCTCCCGCTGGAGGGCTTACACTGAAGCTTTCTTT. It specifies CASSSRWRAYTEAFF.